This TCR beta chain came from a study of T cell responses to AZD1222 COVID-19 vaccine. General study findings and limits: Among spike-specific TCRs, nearly half reportedly target unmutated variant regions.

Measured with immunoSEQ multiplex PCR; TCRdb has only the in-frame clones, and not every one. The table has about 40,000 clones, about 88% seen once. Note on this clone: The antigen is not known.

Germline CDR1 and CDR2: MDHEN and SYDVKM. There are 14 residues in the CDR3. V lost 8 bases and J 5 bases, leaving 15 bases between the germline ends. The chain combines TRBV28 with TRBJ1-4; D ambiguous. This clonotype was obtained from an adult who received the MenACWY meningococcal vaccine as a control. The starting material was peripheral blood, obtained 28 days after the second dose of the MenACWY control vaccine. The CDR3 region is CASLYSAPNEKLFF. In nucleotides, the CDR3 is TGTGCCAGCCTGTACAGCGCTCCAAATGAAAAACTGTTTTTT.